This T cell receptor (beta chain) originates from a study of post-analysis software for immune sequencing data. The overall study: Patients had relapsing-remitting, secondary progressive or progressive-relapsing multiple sclerosis; some lacked subtype. General study results and limits: Samples sharing a preparation batch grouped tightly together when assessed by F measure. Normalized Chao1 diversity was significantly lower in multiple sclerosis patients than in controls. Among 5 or 6 TRBV segments more frequent in patients than controls were TRBV5-6, TRBV5-1 and TRBV20-1.

Unique molecular identifiers were built into the TCR beta cDNA libraries. Using its own MiXCR run on the PCR reads, TCRdb lists one record per CDR3 protein. The sample records roughly 870,000 distinct CDR3 sequences, 53% being singletons. For this clonotype: No antigen is known for it.

V was clipped by 0 bases and J by 2 bases, with 11 bases between them. In germline, CDR1 is SGHDT, CDR2 YYEEEE. The CDR3 consists of 16 residues. The rearrangement links TRBV5-6 to TRBJ2-2; no firm D call. The sequencing sample was made of blood. This clonotype originated in a girl aged 10 to 17 with multiple sclerosis. The CDR3 DNA follows: TGTGCCAGCAGCTTGGGGGCAGCCTATAACACCGGGGAGCTGTTTTTT. It is translated as CASSLGAAYNTGELFF.